A single T cell receptor (beta chain) is shown here with its context. What it binds is not known. This sample is drawn from a study of T cell responses to AZD1222 COVID-19 vaccine. Across the whole study: Pooling was applied to second doses at about 4 or about 12 weeks. General study results and limits: The sample set comprised mostly white British donors with more females, and clonal diversity was possibly underestimated.

The assay was immunoSEQ multiplex PCR, and TCRdb's table has in-frame clones only and misses some. Here the sample spans 58,000 or so clones, around 84% being singletons. The sequence was obtained from an adult in good health. Source: peripheral blood, taken on day 0 of AZD1222 vaccination.

The CDR3 DNA follows: TGTGCCAGCAGCTTAGGGGCGGGGGGCTCCTACGAGCAGTACTTC. It specifies CASSLGAGGSYEQYF. V usage is TRBV7-6 and J usage is TRBJ2-7; 8 bases line up with TRBD2. V shed 1 base and J 0 bases; nucleotides not matched to a gene: 2. CDR3 length: 15 amino acids. Germline assignment: CDR1 SGHVS and CDR2 FNYEAQ.